A selection of T cell receptor beta chains follows, all from one sample in a study of cytomegalovirus exposure and HLA in healthy donors. The repertoire was sequenced with immunoSEQ multiplex PCR; TCRdb's copy has only in-frame clones and lacks some. This sample contains 63,000 or so clones. The sequencing input was PBMCs. The receptors were gathered from a boy between 5 and 17 years old in good health and CMV-seronegative. CDR3s include the opening cysteine and the closing phenylalanine or tryptophan. The D gene is left open where the match is weak.

j_gene: TRBJ1-2; v_gene: TRBV2; d_gene: NA; len: 13; CDR3nt: TGTGCCAGCAGTGAAGCGCTAAACTATGGCTACACCTTC; CDR3aa: CASSEALNYGYTF
j_gene: TRBJ1-3; v_gene: TRBV6-1; d_gene: NA; len: 14; CDR3nt: TGTGCCAGCAGGCAGACAGGTACTGGAAACACCATATATTTT; CDR3aa: CASRQTGTGNTIYF
j_gene: TRBJ1-5; v_gene: TRBV19; d_gene: NA; len: 15; CDR3nt: TGTGCCAGTAGTCTCTATGATGACTTCAATCAGCCCCAGCATTTT; CDR3aa: CASSLYDDFNQPQHF
j_gene: TRBJ2-7; v_gene: TRBV30; d_gene: TRBD1; len: 13; CDR3nt: TGTGCCTGGACCAAGGGGGCGCCGGACGAGCAGTACTTC; CDR3aa: CAWTKGAPDEQYF
j_gene: TRBJ2-2; v_gene: TRBV10-3; d_gene: TRBD1; len: 15; CDR3nt: TGTGCCATCACCACAGACAGGGGTAGCGCCGGGGAGCTGTTTTTT; CDR3aa: CAITTDRGSAGELFF
j_gene: TRBJ2-5; v_gene: TRBV7-2; d_gene: TRBD2; len: 16; CDR3nt: TGTGCCAGCAGCAAGACTAGCGGGAGGGTGGGGGAGACCCAGTACTTC; CDR3aa: CASSKTSGRVGETQYF
j_gene: TRBJ2-7; v_gene: TRBV30; d_gene: NA; len: 13; CDR3nt: TGTGCCTGGAGTCTAACTACCACGTACGAGCAGTACTTC; CDR3aa: CAWSLTTTYEQYF
j_gene: TRBJ2-5; v_gene: TRBV2; d_gene: TRBD1; len: 15; CDR3nt: TGTGCCAGCAGTTTCCAGGGACAGGGACAAGAGACCCAGTACTTC; CDR3aa: CASSFQGQGQETQYF
j_gene: TRBJ2-1; v_gene: TRBV9; d_gene: TRBD2; len: 19; CDR3nt: TGTGCCAGCAGCCCAAGACTAGCGGGAGGTTCTAGCTCCTACAATGAGCAGTTCTTC; CDR3aa: CASSPRLAGGSSSYNEQFF
j_gene: TRBJ1-2; v_gene: TRBV19; d_gene: NA; len: 16; CDR3nt: TGTGCCAGTACCACGTTAGAGACAGCGACACACTATGGCTACACCTTC; CDR3aa: CASTTLETATHYGYTF
j_gene: TRBJ1-6; v_gene: TRBV25-1; d_gene: NA; len: 13; CDR3nt: TGTGCCAGCAGTGGGAGCGATAATTCACCCCTCCACTTT; CDR3aa: CASSGSDNSPLHF
j_gene: TRBJ1-5; v_gene: TRBV30; d_gene: NA; len: 15; CDR3nt: TGTGCCTGGAGTGTCCGACAGTATAGCAATCAGCCCCAGCATTTT; CDR3aa: CAWSVRQYSNQPQHF
j_gene: TRBJ2-3; v_gene: TRBV7-7; d_gene: TRBD1; len: 18; CDR3nt: TGTGCCAGCAGCGCGCGCCTGACAGGGACAGCTAGCACAGATACGCAGTATTTT; CDR3aa: CASSARLTGTASTDTQYF
j_gene: TRBJ1-2; v_gene: TRBV14; d_gene: TRBD1; len: 13; CDR3nt: TGTGCCAGCAGCCCGGGACAGTACTATGGCTACACCTTC; CDR3aa: CASSPGQYYGYTF
j_gene: TRBJ1-1; v_gene: TRBV6-6; d_gene: NA; len: 16; CDR3nt: TGTGCCAGCAGTTACGGCCTCGTGGGGCGAGGCACTGAAGCTTTCTTT; CDR3aa: CASSYGLVGRGTEAFF
j_gene: TRBJ1-1; v_gene: TRBV19; d_gene: NA; len: 13; CDR3nt: TGTGCCAGTCATGGCGGAGTGAACACTGAAGCTTTCTTT; CDR3aa: CASHGGVNTEAFF
j_gene: TRBJ2-5; v_gene: TRBV5-1; d_gene: TRBD2; len: 15; CDR3nt: TGCGCCAGCAGCTTGGGCGGCGGGGGGGGACAGACCCAGTACTTC; CDR3aa: CASSLGGGGGQTQYF
j_gene: TRBJ2-5; v_gene: TRBV7-2; d_gene: NA; len: 14; CDR3nt: TGTGCCAGCAGCTTAGAGGCCAGCGGGGAGACCCAGTACTTC; CDR3aa: CASSLEASGETQYF
j_gene: TRBJ2-5; v_gene: TRBV5-4; d_gene: NA; len: 14; CDR3nt: TGTGCCAGCAGCGAGGACTCGGTACGAGAGACCCAGTACTTC; CDR3aa: CASSEDSVRETQYF
j_gene: TRBJ1-5; v_gene: TRBV20-1; d_gene: NA; len: 11; CDR3nt: TGCAGTGCTAGTGAGGCCGCGCCCCAGCATTTT; CDR3aa: CSASEAAPQHF
j_gene: TRBJ2-7; v_gene: TRBV27; d_gene: TRBD2; len: 14; CDR3nt: TGTGCCAGCAGTGAGAGCGGGGCAAACTACGAGCAGTACTTC; CDR3aa: CASSESGANYEQYF
j_gene: TRBJ2-1; v_gene: TRBV9; d_gene: TRBD2; len: 14; CDR3nt: TGTGCCAGCCAAGGGACTAGCGGGAGAAATGAGCAGTTCTTC; CDR3aa: CASQGTSGRNEQFF
j_gene: TRBJ1-1; v_gene: TRBV6-1; d_gene: TRBD1; len: 17; CDR3nt: TGTGCCAGCAGTGCCCCTCTCGGGGGACAGGGGTCCGCTGAAGCTTTCTTT; CDR3aa: CASSAPLGGQGSAEAFF
j_gene: TRBJ1-6; v_gene: TRBV27; d_gene: TRBD1; len: 15; CDR3nt: TGTGCCAGCAGAAGACAGGGAGATGGTAATTCACCCCTCCACTTT; CDR3aa: CASRRQGDGNSPLHF
j_gene: TRBJ2-2; v_gene: TRBV6-4; d_gene: NA; len: 13; CDR3nt: TGTGCCAGCAGTGAGACAGACACCGGGGAGCTGTTTTTT; CDR3aa: CASSETDTGELFF
j_gene: TRBJ2-1; v_gene: TRBV7-2; d_gene: NA; len: 13; CDR3nt: TGTGCCAGCAGCCCGGGGAATCCCCATGAGCAGTTCTTC; CDR3aa: CASSPGNPHEQFF
j_gene: TRBJ2-7; v_gene: TRBV13; d_gene: NA; len: 13; CDR3nt: TGTGCCAGCAGCCAGGGGACATCTTACGAGCAGTACTTC; CDR3aa: CASSQGTSYEQYF
j_gene: TRBJ2-1; v_gene: TRBV7-2; d_gene: NA; len: 13; CDR3nt: TGTGCCAGCAGCTTAGCGCGGGGCGATGAGCAGTTCTTC; CDR3aa: CASSLARGDEQFF
j_gene: TRBJ2-1; v_gene: TRBV9; d_gene: NA; len: 14; CDR3nt: TGTGCCAGCAGCGTAGGCGGGACCTACAATGAGCAGTTCTTC; CDR3aa: CASSVGGTYNEQFF
j_gene: TRBJ1-5; v_gene: TRBV5-8; d_gene: NA; len: 15; CDR3nt: TGTGCCAGCAGCTTGGGGGAGGGGCAAGATCAGCCCCAGCATTTT; CDR3aa: CASSLGEGQDQPQHF
j_gene: TRBJ2-1; v_gene: TRBV2; d_gene: TRBD2; len: 15; CDR3nt: TGTGCCAGCAGTGAGAGGGTAGCGGGTAACAATGAGCAGTTCTTC; CDR3aa: CASSERVAGNNEQFF
j_gene: TRBJ1-1; v_gene: TRBV6-1; d_gene: NA; len: 14; CDR3nt: TGTGCCAGCAGTGAGGGGGGAAAGAACACTGAAGCTTTCTTT; CDR3aa: CASSEGGKNTEAFF
j_gene: TRBJ1-1; v_gene: TRBV30; d_gene: NA; len: 13; CDR3nt: TGTGCCTGGAGTGTACAAATTTTCAGTGAAGCTTTCTTT; CDR3aa: CAWSVQIFSEAFF
j_gene: TRBJ1-4; v_gene: TRBV6-1; d_gene: TRBD1; len: 13; CDR3nt: TGTGCCAGCAAAGACAGGGGGCTTGAAAAACTGTTTTTT; CDR3aa: CASKDRGLEKLFF
j_gene: TRBJ2-7; v_gene: TRBV9; d_gene: TRBD2; len: 15; CDR3nt: TGTGCCAGCAGCGAACTAGCGAGTAGCTCCTACGAGCAGTACTTC; CDR3aa: CASSELASSSYEQYF
j_gene: TRBJ2-2; v_gene: TRBV7-6; d_gene: TRBD2; len: 19; CDR3nt: TGTGCCAGCAGCCCCGCCGGACTAGCGGATCTCCTATACACCGGGGAGCTGTTTTTT; CDR3aa: CASSPAGLADLLYTGELFF
j_gene: TRBJ1-4; v_gene: TRBV10-1; d_gene: TRBD1; len: 13; CDR3nt: TGCGCCAGCAGTGACGGACAGGCTGAAAAACTGTTTTTT; CDR3aa: CASSDGQAEKLFF
j_gene: TRBJ1-1; v_gene: TRBV6-1; d_gene: NA; len: 13; CDR3nt: TGTGCCAGCAGTGAGGGAGGGCCCCGCGAAGCTTTCTTT; CDR3aa: CASSEGGPREAFF
j_gene: TRBJ1-6; v_gene: TRBV7-2; d_gene: NA; len: 14; CDR3nt: TGTGCCAGCAGCCCTCGAGATTTGAGTTCACCCCTCCACTTT; CDR3aa: CASSPRDLSSPLHF
j_gene: TRBJ2-1; v_gene: TRBV9; d_gene: TRBD1; len: 18; CDR3nt: TGTGCCAGCAGCGTAGGACGCCCCAGGGGGAGCTCCTACAATGAGCAGTTCTTC; CDR3aa: CASSVGRPRGSSYNEQFF
j_gene: TRBJ1-6; v_gene: TRBV10-1; d_gene: NA; len: 13; CDR3nt: TGCGCCAGCAGTGAGCGGACTGAAGGAGATCTCCACTTT; CDR3aa: CASSERTEGDLHF
j_gene: TRBJ2-5; v_gene: TRBV6-1; d_gene: NA; len: 11; CDR3nt: TGTGCCAGCATAGACTTAGAGACCCAGTACTTC; CDR3aa: CASIDLETQYF
j_gene: TRBJ1-5; v_gene: TRBV6-5; d_gene: NA; len: 14; CDR3nt: TGTGCCAGCACTCCCCCCGGTAGCAATCAGCCCCAGCATTTT; CDR3aa: CASTPPGSNQPQHF
j_gene: TRBJ1-1; v_gene: TRBV25-1; d_gene: TRBD1; len: 13; CDR3nt: TGTGCCAGCACGAGGGGGCTGAACACTGAAGCTTTCTTT; CDR3aa: CASTRGLNTEAFF
j_gene: TRBJ1-2; v_gene: TRBV19; d_gene: TRBD1; len: 13; CDR3nt: TGTGCCACCTCGGGACAGGAATACTATGGCTACACCTTC; CDR3aa: CATSGQEYYGYTF
j_gene: TRBJ2-7; v_gene: TRBV9; d_gene: NA; len: 15; CDR3nt: TGTGCCAGCAGCGTAGCGAGTAGCGCCTCCTACGAGCAGTACTTC; CDR3aa: CASSVASSASYEQYF
j_gene: TRBJ2-3; v_gene: TRBV7-8; d_gene: NA; len: 12; CDR3nt: TGTGCCAGCAGCACTCGCAATCATACGCAGTATTTT; CDR3aa: CASSTRNHTQYF
j_gene: TRBJ2-1; v_gene: TRBV29-1; d_gene: TRBD1; len: 11; CDR3nt: TGCAGCGTTGAAAGGGGGCCCGAGCAGTTCTTC; CDR3aa: CSVERGPEQFF
j_gene: TRBJ2-3; v_gene: TRBV5-1; d_gene: NA; len: 16; CDR3nt: TGCGCCAGCAGCTTGGATTCCGGACTTATCACAGATACGCAGTATTTT; CDR3aa: CASSLDSGLITDTQYF
j_gene: TRBJ1-2; v_gene: TRBV6-6; d_gene: NA; len: 14; CDR3nt: TGTGCCAGCAGTTATGGGGGCGGTTTCTATGGCTACACCTTC; CDR3aa: CASSYGGGFYGYTF
j_gene: TRBJ1-2; v_gene: TRBV4-1; d_gene: NA; len: 16; CDR3nt: TGCGCCAGCAGCCAAACCGGTGAAGCCCACAACTATGGCTACACCTTC; CDR3aa: CASSQTGEAHNYGYTF